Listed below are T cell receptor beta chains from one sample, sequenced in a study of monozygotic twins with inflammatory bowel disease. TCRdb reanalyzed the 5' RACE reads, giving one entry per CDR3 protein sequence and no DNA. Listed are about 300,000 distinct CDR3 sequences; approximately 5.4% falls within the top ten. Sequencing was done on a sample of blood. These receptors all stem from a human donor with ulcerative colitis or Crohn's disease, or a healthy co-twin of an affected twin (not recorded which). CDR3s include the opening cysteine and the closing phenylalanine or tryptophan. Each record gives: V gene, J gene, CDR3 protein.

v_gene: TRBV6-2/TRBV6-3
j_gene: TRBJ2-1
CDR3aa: CASSHLWTSGINEQFF

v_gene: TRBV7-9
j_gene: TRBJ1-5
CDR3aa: CASSLGRGAVGNQPQHF

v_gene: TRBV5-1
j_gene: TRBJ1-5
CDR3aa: CASSPQGHINQPQHF

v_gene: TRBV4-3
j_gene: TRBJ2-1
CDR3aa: CASRLSGSSYNEQFF

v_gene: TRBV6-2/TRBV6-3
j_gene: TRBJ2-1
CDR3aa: CASSYGRPTYNEQFF

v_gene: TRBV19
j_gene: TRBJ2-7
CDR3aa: CASSGSGQGSYEQYF

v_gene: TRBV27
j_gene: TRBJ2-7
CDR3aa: CASSLSTGARHEQYF

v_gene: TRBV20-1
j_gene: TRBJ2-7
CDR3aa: CSASHGGDYEQYF

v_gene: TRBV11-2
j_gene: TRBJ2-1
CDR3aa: CASSSLDGLHNEQFF

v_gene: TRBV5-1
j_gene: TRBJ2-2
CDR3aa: CASGSIRSTGELFF

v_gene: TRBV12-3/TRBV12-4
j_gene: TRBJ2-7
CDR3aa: CASSLRTEPYEQYF

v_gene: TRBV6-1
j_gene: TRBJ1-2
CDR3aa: CASTSRGEIRGYTF

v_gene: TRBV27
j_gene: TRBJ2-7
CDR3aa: CASSFEGREQYF

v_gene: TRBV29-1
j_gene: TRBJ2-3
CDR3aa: CSVGESDTDTQYF

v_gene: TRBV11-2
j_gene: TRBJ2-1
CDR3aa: CASSSPGRKEAQFF

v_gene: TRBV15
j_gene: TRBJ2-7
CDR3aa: CATSRDNLARYEQYF

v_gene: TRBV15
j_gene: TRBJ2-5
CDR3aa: CATSSRQTRETQYF

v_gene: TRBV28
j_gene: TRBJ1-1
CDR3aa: CASRVQGAFGAFF

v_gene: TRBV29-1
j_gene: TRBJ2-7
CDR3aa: CSVAITQGYEQYF

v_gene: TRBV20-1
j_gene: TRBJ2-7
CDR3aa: CSARSTARGHEQYF